The present entry profiles one T cell receptor beta chain with its context. The antigen is undetermined. These data belong to a study of liver allograft versus peripheral blood T cells. Background on the study: Peripheral blood of the recipients supplied T cell receptor repertoires that were compared with those in transplanted livers. Notes on the study in general: Liver allograft repertoires of T cell receptors reportedly diverged from peripheral blood repertoires.

TCRdb processed the reads anew with MiXCR; each CDR3 protein has one entry. The sample has about 16,000 distinct CDR3 sequences, around 20% seen once. V lost 5 bases, J lost 4 bases, and 5 bases stayed unmatched. The CDR3 consists of 14 residues. The germline V gene encodes CDR1 SGHTA and CDR2 FQGNSA. The V gene is TRBV7-2, the J gene TRBJ2-1; 7 bases fit TRBD1. This sequence was found in a human patient who had a liver transplant. The graft donor may have given rise to some T cells. The CDR3 nucleotides are TGTGCCAGCAGCGAGGGACAGCTATACAATGAGCAGTTCTTC. Protein sequence: CASSEGQLYNEQFF. Combining the CDR3 with reference TRBV7-2 and TRBJ2-1 gives the whole variable domain GAGVSQSPSNKVTEKGKDVELRCDPISGHTALYWYRQSLGQGLEFLIYFQGNSAPDKSGLPSDRFSAERTGGSVSTLTIQRTQQEDSAVYLCASSEGQLYNEQFFGPGTRLTVL.